A selection of T cell receptor beta chains follows, all from one sample in a study of control samples from healthy donors and cancer patients. Assay used: immunoSEQ multiplex PCR; TCRdb lists only in-frame clones, some missing. The data hold approximately 140,000 clones, with 75% to 95% observed a single time. Specimen: blood. The receptors derive from a man in his late teens or twenties in good health. Each CDR3 is given with its conserved first and last residue. The D gene is left open where the match is weak. Expanded clones get a size class; other rows say once, few or many, or leave the size out.

TRBD1	TRBV7-9	TRBJ1-2	many	CASSPSPGTGDRGYTF	TGTGCCAGCAGCCCGAGCCCCGGGACAGGGGACCGTGGCTACACCTTC
NA	TRBV6-2/TRBV6-3	TRBJ2-7	NA	CASSYPGVEQYF	TGTGCCAGCAGTTACCCAGGGGTCGAGCAGTACTTC
NA	TRBV19	TRBJ1-5	few	CASSPPLDKTQHF	TGTGCCAGTAGTCCCCCCCTAGACAAGACCCAGCATTTT
NA	TRBV11-3	TRBJ2-5	NA	CASSLGGGAGETQYF	TGTGCCAGCAGCCTCGGAGGGGGGGCCGGAGAGACCCAGTACTTC
TRBD1	TRBV24-1	TRBJ2-5	NA	CATSDIPAGGSETQYF	TGTGCCACCAGTGATATCCCCGCAGGGGGATCGGAGACCCAGTACTTC
NA	TRBV28	TRBJ1-2	NA	CASSSPLASGYTF	TGTGCCAGCAGTTCTCCCCTGGCAAGTGGCTACACCTTC
NA	TRBV14	TRBJ2-2	NA	CASSQSGYRLFF	TGTGCCAGCAGCCAATCGGGGTACCGGCTGTTTTTT
NA	TRBV7-2	TRBJ1-2	NA	CASSSGPARDGYTF	TGTGCCAGCAGCTCCGGACCGGCTCGGGATGGCTACACCTTC
TRBD1	TRBV4-3	TRBJ1-1	NA	CASSHLDRGETEAFF	TGCGCCAGCAGCCACCTGGACAGGGGGGAAACTGAAGCTTTCTTT
TRBD2	TRBV5-1	TRBJ2-7	NA	CASSLEGGGGLYEQYF	TGCGCCAGCAGCTTGGAAGGAGGCGGGGGGCTCTACGAGCAGTACTTC
NA	TRBV7-2	TRBJ1-5	NA	CASTDHRYSNQPQHF	TGTGCCAGCACCGATCACCGATATAGCAATCAGCCCCAGCATTTT
NA	TRBV19	TRBJ2-7	medium-sized	CASSSDYASYEQYF	TGTGCCAGTAGTTCAGACTACGCCAGCTACGAGCAGTACTTC
NA	TRBV2	TRBJ1-2	NA	CASSPGVYGYTF	TGTGCCAGCAGTCCAGGGGTTTATGGCTACACCTTC
TRBD2	TRBV9	TRBJ2-1	NA	CASSVAPLAGGSYNEQFF	TGTGCCAGCAGCGTAGCCCCACTAGCGGGAGGCTCCTACAATGAGCAGTTCTTC
NA	TRBV27	TRBJ2-5	once	CASSSFMYGEETQYF	TGTGCCAGCAGTTCCTTTATGTATGGAGAAGAGACCCAGTACTTC
TRBD2	TRBV3-1/TRBV3-2	TRBJ2-1	NA	CASSQAPSGGPRGGQFF	TGTGCCAGCAGCCAAGCGCCTAGCGGGGGCCCAAGGGGCGGGCAGTTCTTC
NA	TRBV9	TRBJ1-6	NA	CASSPPGSYNSPLHF	TGTGCCAGCAGCCCTCCAGGATCCTATAATTCACCCCTCCACTTT
NA	TRBV7-9	TRBJ1-4	NA	CASSPNMGLNEKLFF	TGTGCCAGCAGCCCCAATATGGGGCTGAATGAAAAACTGTTTTTT
NA	TRBV19	TRBJ2-3	NA	CASSEGINTDTQYF	TGTGCCAGTAGTGAGGGGATAAACACAGATACGCAGTATTTT
TRBD1	TRBV5-4	TRBJ1-2	NA	CASSLGQGGGGYTF	TGTGCCAGCAGCTTGGGACAGGGAGGTGGGGGCTACACCTTC
NA	TRBV4-1	TRBJ2-7	NA	CASSQDQNPWNEQYF	TGCGCCAGCAGCCAAGATCAGAACCCCTGGAACGAGCAGTACTTC
TRBD1	TRBV6-4	TRBJ1-2	NA	CASSDYTGEGYTF	TGTGCCAGCAGTGACTACACAGGGGAGGGCTACACCTTC
NA	TRBV7-2	TRBJ1-1	NA	CASSLARQVEKAFF	TGTGCCAGCAGCTTAGCGCGCCAGGTGGAGAAAGCTTTCTTT
TRBD2	TRBV6-5	TRBJ2-5	NA	CASKYGTSRETQYF	TGTGCCAGCAAATATGGGACTAGCAGGGAGACCCAGTACTTC
NA	TRBV7-2	TRBJ1-5	NA	CASSFSEDQPQHF	TGTGCCAGCAGCTTCTCCGAGGACCAGCCCCAGCATTTT
NA	TRBV30	TRBJ2-7	NA	CAFAKAGMGEQYF	TGTGCCTTCGCCAAGGCAGGGATGGGAGAGCAGTACTTC
NA	TRBV7-9	TRBJ1-3	NA	CASSFGAISGNTIYF	TGTGCCAGCAGCTTCGGTGCGATCTCTGGAAACACCATATATTTT
NA	TRBV9	TRBJ2-2	NA	CASRSGLTGELFF	TGTGCCAGCAGGAGCGGGCTCACCGGGGAGCTGTTTTTT
NA	TRBV11-2	TRBJ1-2	once	CASSLGQGNPNYGYTF	TGTGCCAGCAGCTTAGGCCAGGGGAACCCTAACTATGGCTACACCTTC
NA	TRBV11-1	TRBJ1-1	few	CASSRQFMNTEAFF	TGTGCCAGCAGCCGACAGTTCATGAACACTGAAGCTTTCTTT
NA	TRBV11-2	TRBJ1-6	NA	CASSQSNSYSPLHF	TGTGCCAGCAGCCAATCTAACAGCTATTCACCCCTCCACTTT
NA	TRBV28	TRBJ1-5	NA	CASSDRVPQHF	TGTGCCAGCAGCGACCGGGTCCCCCAGCATTTT
TRBD2	TRBV9	TRBJ2-3	NA	CASRVFGLRGVTDTQYF	TGTGCCAGCAGAGTCTTTGGTCTGCGGGGGGTGACAGATACGCAGTATTTT
NA	TRBV4-3	TRBJ2-3	NA	CASSQDRQNTQYF	TGCGCCAGCAGCCAGGACAGACAGAATACGCAGTATTTT
NA	TRBV9	TRBJ2-1	NA	CASSERGWGVGSYNEQFF	TGTGCCAGCAGCGAGAGGGGATGGGGGGTTGGTAGCTACAATGAGCAGTTCTTC
NA	TRBV7-2	TRBJ2-4	NA	CASSLVPQDIQYF	TGTGCCAGCAGCTTAGTCCCCCAGGACATTCAGTACTTC
NA	TRBV19	TRBJ2-7	NA	CASSPLRGTYEQYF	TGTGCCAGTAGTCCACTACGGGGGACGTACGAGCAGTACTTC
NA	TRBV25-1	TRBJ1-1	NA	CASSEWGAMNTEAFF	TGTGCCAGCAGTGAATGGGGAGCGATGAACACTGAAGCTTTCTTT
NA	TRBV5-4	TRBJ2-7	NA	CASSSGRTRYYEQYF	TGTGCCAGCAGCTCGGGGCGGACACGCTACTACGAGCAGTACTTC
NA	TRBV12-3/TRBV12-4	TRBJ2-1	once	CATGLWGRDEQFF	TGTGCCACCGGATTGTGGGGAAGGGATGAGCAGTTCTTC
TRBD1	TRBV19	TRBJ1-4	NA	CASSQTGGAEKLFF	TGTGCCAGTAGTCAAACAGGGGGCGCGGAAAAACTGTTTTTT
NA	TRBV4-1	TRBJ2-1	NA	CASSQLIGPTEQFF	TGCGCCAGCAGTCAACTTATAGGGCCCACTGAGCAGTTCTTC
NA	TRBV24-1	TRBJ1-1	NA	CATSDPLEQGPNAEAFF	TGTGCCACCAGTGATCCTCTCGAACAGGGCCCCAACGCTGAAGCTTTCTTT
TRBD1	TRBV6-2/TRBV6-3	TRBJ1-1	NA	CASSYSTGAGTEAFF	TGTGCCAGCAGTTATTCGACAGGGGCAGGCACTGAAGCTTTCTTT
TRBD1	TRBV7-6	TRBJ1-6	NA	CASSLVGPGGISYNSPLHF	TGTGCCAGCAGCTTAGTGGGGCCAGGGGGCATCTCCTATAATTCACCCCTCCACTTT
NA	TRBV18	TRBJ2-7	NA	CASSPGGDSYEQYF	TGTGCCAGCTCACCGGGGGGTGACTCCTACGAGCAGTACTTC
TRBD1	TRBV10-3	TRBJ1-6	NA	CAISRGQAPGNGSPLHF	TGTGCCATCAGCCGAGGACAGGCCCCTGGTAATGGTTCACCCCTCCACTTT
TRBD1	TRBV19	TRBJ1-6	NA	CATRDARGNSPLHF	TGTGCCACCAGAGACGCCAGGGGGAATTCACCCCTCCACTTT
NA	TRBV5-7	TRBJ1-6	once	CASSLLGEYRSPLHF	TGTGCCAGCAGCTTGTTGGGGGAATATAGGTCACCCCTCCACTTT